The entry below gives a single TCR beta chain sequence along with its context. CDR3 length: 12 amino acids. Germline V gene lookup returns CDR1 SQVTM and CDR2 ANQGSEA. With V trimmed by 5 bases and J by 3 bases, 4 bases remained unmatched. This entry is derived from a study of siplizumab effects on memory and regulatory T cells. TCRdb keeps only in-frame clones here, not all; method: immunoSEQ multiplex PCR. The table has 98,000 or so clones, about 93% seen once; the top ten hold around 0.62%. The specimen sequenced was Tregs sorted from blood. This clonotype was obtained from a human donor in good health. The V gene is TRBV29-1, the J gene TRBJ2-7; 7 bases line up with TRBD1. The CDR3 sequence is CSVQSGGYEQYF. CDR3 nucleotide sequence: TGCAGCGTTCAATCAGGGGGCTACGAGCAGTACTTC.